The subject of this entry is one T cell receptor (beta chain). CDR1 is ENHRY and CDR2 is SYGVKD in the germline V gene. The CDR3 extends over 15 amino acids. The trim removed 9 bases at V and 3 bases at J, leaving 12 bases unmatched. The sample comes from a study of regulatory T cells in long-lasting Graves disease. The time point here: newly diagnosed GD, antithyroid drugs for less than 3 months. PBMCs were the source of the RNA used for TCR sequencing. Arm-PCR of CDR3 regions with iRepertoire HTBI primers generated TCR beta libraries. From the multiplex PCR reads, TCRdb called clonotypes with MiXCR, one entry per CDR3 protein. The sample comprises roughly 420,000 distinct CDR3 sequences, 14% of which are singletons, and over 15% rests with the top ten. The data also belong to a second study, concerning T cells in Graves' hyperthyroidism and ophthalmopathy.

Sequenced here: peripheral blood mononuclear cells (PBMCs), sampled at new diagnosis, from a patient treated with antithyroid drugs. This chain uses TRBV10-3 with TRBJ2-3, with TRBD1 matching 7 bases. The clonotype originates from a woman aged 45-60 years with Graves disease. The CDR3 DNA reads TGTGCCATTACTTCGGACAGGCAAAGAACAGATACGCAGTATTTT. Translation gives CAITSDRQRTDTQYF.